What follows are 24 T cell receptor beta chains derived from one specimen sequenced in a study of vaccination and CD4 T cells after COVID-19. Cultured CD4+ T cell DNA was sequenced using the Oncomine TCR Beta short-read assay. From the PCR reads, TCRdb called clonotypes with MiXCR, one entry per CDR3 protein. The data show about 20,000 distinct CDR3 sequences, roughly 23% seen once. Treatment noted: approximately nine-day PBMC culture with coronavirus spike peptide pools or control peptides (ViraFEST assay). Antigen specificity for these receptors is unknown. The specimen sequenced was cultured CD4+ T cells from blood. These receptors all come from a human donor with COVID-19.

There are a few counts of this clonotype. V usage is TRBV6-1 and J usage is TRBJ2-3; either TRBD1 or TRBD2 may supply D (6 bases each). The CDR3 extends over 15 amino acids. Trimming pared 6 bases from V and 6 bases from J, leaving 19 bases between. The germline V gene encodes CDR1 MNHNS and CDR2 SASEGT. The CDR3 is CASSALGGGSDTQYF. The CDR3 coding sequence is TGTGCCAGCAGCGCCCTGGGGGGCGGGTCTGATACGCAGTATTTT.

The V call is TRBV5-5, the J call TRBJ1-2; 10 bases are a match to TRBD1. The CDR3 contains 13 residues. The V and J ends lost 4 bases and 6 bases, in that order; junction bases with no gene match: 3. The germline V gene encodes CDR1 SGHKS and CDR2 YYEKEE (reference sequence). The DNA of the CDR3 is TGTGCCAGCAGCCGGACAGGGGGGAATGGCTACACCTTC. Protein product: CASSRTGGNGYTF.

In its sample, this clonotype is medium-sized (0.01 to 0.1%). The rearrangement links TRBV20-1 to TRBJ1-2; no clear D gene. Trimming pared 5 bases from V and 5 bases from J, leaving 9 bases between. The CDR3 consists of 11 residues. The germline V gene has CDR1 DFQATT and CDR2 SNEGSKA (reference sequence). The CDR3 reads CSAHTDYGYTF. DNA for the CDR3: TGCAGTGCTCACACCGATTATGGCTACACCTTC.

A few counts support this clonotype. This rearrangement joins TRBV7-2 to TRBJ1-2, with D possibly matching TRBD1 (5 bases). This CDR3 region has 12 residues. V dropped 1 base and J dropped 7 bases, with 7 bases sitting between them. CDR1 is SGHTA and CDR2 is FQGNSA in the germline V gene. CDR3 nucleotides: TGTGCCAGCAGCTTAGGGGGCGCTGGCTACACCTTC. Its translation: CASSLGGAGYTF.

CDR3 region: CASSGVLENTGELFF. The CDR3 DNA reads TGTGCCAGCAGCGGGGTTTTAGAGAACACCGGGGAGCTGTTTTTT. This sequence joins TRBV5-8 and TRBJ2-2; the D is unclear. Germline values: CDR1 SGHTS, CDR2 YDEGEE. Trimming stripped 4 bases from V and 1 base from J, with 11 bases between. This CDR3 spans 15 amino acids.

This clonotype was counted a few times. The rearrangement joins TRBV11-3 to TRBJ2-1; tentatively, D is TRBD1 (5 bases). V was clipped by 1 base and J by 7 bases, with 17 bases between them. Germline loops: CDR1 SGHNT, CDR2 YENEEA. There are 16 residues in the CDR3. DNA for the CDR3: TGTGCCAGCAGCTTAGCAGGGTCTCTTCGTTCGAATGAGCAGTTCTTC. Amino acids: CASSLAGSLRSNEQFF. The whole variable domain, filled in from reference TRBV11-3 and TRBJ2-1, reads EAGVVQSPRYKIIEKKQPVAFWCNPISGHNTLYWYLQNLGQGPELLIRYENEEAVDDSQLPKDRFSAERLKGVDSTLKIQPAELGDSAVYLCASSLAGSLRSNEQFFGPGTRLTVL.

The table lists this clonotype with a few counts. The chain recombines TRBV12-5 with TRBJ2-3; 8 bases fit TRBD2. The junction had 4 bases not matched to a gene; V was cut back by 3 bases and J by 2 bases. The length of the CDR3 is 15 residues. CDR1 and CDR2 from the germline V gene are LGHNT and FRNRAP. CDR3 amino acids: CASGFRTSTTDTQYF. The CDR3, as DNA: TGTGCTAGTGGTTTTAGGACTAGCACCACAGATACGCAGTATTTT. Together with reference TRBV12-5 and TRBJ2-3, the CDR3 gives the full variable domain: DARVTQTPRHKVTEMGQEVTMRCQPILGHNTVFWYRQTMMQGLELLAYFRNRAPLDDSGMPKDRFSAEMPDATLATLKIQPSEPRDSAVYFCASGFRTSTTDTQYFGPGTRLTVL.

This clonotype was observed a few times. This chain connects TRBV12-3 or TRBV12-4 to TRBJ1-5; D is perhaps TRBD1 (5 bases). V lost 4 bases and J 6 bases, leaving 16 bases between the germline ends. This CDR3 comprises 15 residues. The CDR3 spells CASSSRNRPGQPQHF. The CDR3 bases are TGTGCCAGCAGTTCTAGGAACAGGCCGGGTCAGCCCCAGCATTTT.

This clonotype was counted a few times. The CDR3 sequence is CASSPLRTSGATDTQYF. The DNA of the CDR3 is TGTGCCAGCAGTCCCCTCAGGACTAGCGGGGCAACAGATACGCAGTATTTT. V is TRBV6-1 and J is TRBJ2-3; TRBD2 matches at 12 bases. Unmatched junction bases numbered 9, after V lost 5 bases and J lost 3 bases. In germline, CDR1 is MNHNS, CDR2 SASEGT. The CDR3 spans 17 residues.

V and J are TRBV19 and TRBJ2-7; D is unclear. V was shortened by 4 bases and J by 2 bases, with 15 bases between the two germline ends. The germline V gene encodes CDR1 LNHDA and CDR2 SQIVND (reference sequence). The CDR3 length is 15 residues. The CDR3 region is CASSRPTDGPYEQYF. The CDR3 DNA is TGTGCCAGTAGTAGGCCGACGGACGGACCCTACGAGCAGTACTTC.

This clonotype was seen a few times. The genes are TRBV4-2 and TRBJ2-5; TRBD2 agrees at 12 bases. With V trimmed by 0 bases and J by 4 bases, 9 bases remained unmatched. There are 18 residues in the CDR3. CDR1 is LGHNA and CDR2 is YNFKEQ in the germline V gene. CDR3 loop: CASSQDLGLAGIGETQYF. Here the CDR3 DNA reads TGTGCCAGCAGCCAAGATTTAGGACTAGCGGGGATAGGAGAGACCCAGTACTTC.

The chain couples TRBV5-1 to TRBJ2-5; the D is unclear. The CDR3 spans 12 residues. The V end was cut by 1 base, the J end by 2 bases, with 3 bases between. CDR1 is SGHRS, CDR2 YFSETQ, per germline. DNA for the CDR3: TGCGCCAGCAGCTTGCGACAAGAGACCCAGTACTTC. Protein product: CASSLRQETQYF.

This clonotype has just a few counts. The rearrangement uses TRBV6-5 and TRBJ2-4; 7 bases fit TRBD2. The V segment lost 4 bases and the J segment 5 bases; nucleotides outside the gene matches: 8. Germline V gene data show CDR1 as MNHEY and CDR2 as SVGAGI. The CDR3 has 15 amino acids. CDR3 residues: CASSSLGGVQNIQYF. The CDR3 nucleotides read TGTGCCAGCAGTTCGCTGGGAGGGGTCCAAAACATTCAGTACTTC.

The chain couples TRBV7-8 to TRBJ1-3; D possibly corresponds to TRBD1 (6 bases). The CDR3 loop spans 18 amino acids. The germline V gene encodes CDR1 SGHVS and CDR2 FQNEAQ. Trimming left V 1 base short and J 0 bases short, with 16 bases between. CDR3 sequence (DNA): TGTGCCAGCAGCTTAGAAAGGGACAATCGCATCTCTGGAAACACCATATATTTT. Amino acid sequence: CASSLERDNRISGNTIYF.

The CDR3 spells CASSSGIREYF. In nucleotides, the CDR3 is TGTGCCAGCAGTTCGGGCATCCGAGAGTACTTC. This chain links TRBV6-5 with TRBJ2-4; unclear D gene. The germline V and J ends were trimmed by 4 bases and 14 bases, with 12 bases remaining between them. The CDR3 consists of 11 residues. Germline V gene lookup returns CDR1 MNHEY and CDR2 SVGAGI.

The V call is TRBV7-8, the J call TRBJ2-5; 7 bases align to TRBD1. With 5 bases clipped from V and 5 bases from J, the junction kept 8 bases outside the gene matches. The CDR3 has 14 residues. The germline CDR1 and CDR2 sequences are SGHVS and FQNEAQ. CDR3 in amino acids: CASSRQGDLETQYF. The CDR3, as DNA: TGTGCCAGCAGCCGCCAGGGGGACCTGGAGACCCAGTACTTC. Full variable domain (rest looked up from reference TRBV7-8 and TRBJ2-5): GAGVSQSPRYKVAKRGQDVALRCDPISGHVSLFWYQQALGQGPEFLTYFQNEAQLDKSGLPSDRFFAERPEGSVSTLKIQRTQQEDSAVYLCASSRQGDLETQYFGPGTRLLVL.

J is TRBJ2-5 and V is TRBV11-2; D remains unclear. Germline V gene data show CDR1 as SGHAT and CDR2 as FQNNGV. The germline V and J ends were trimmed by 4 bases and 4 bases, with 4 bases remaining between them. The CDR3 is 11 residues long. The CDR3 bases are TGTGCCAGCAGCTCAAGAGAGACCCAGTACTTC. Translation: CASSSRETQYF.

This sequence joins TRBV29-1 and TRBJ1-2; TRBD1 matches at 10 bases. This CDR3 contains 11 residues. The V gene end was trimmed by 7 bases and the J gene end by 7 bases; junction bases not matched to a gene: 3. Germline-derived CDR1 and CDR2 are SQVTM and ANQGSEA. The CDR3 loop reads CSAGTGVGYTF. DNA of the CDR3: TGCAGCGCCGGGACAGGGGTTGGCTACACCTTC.

The rearrangement joins TRBV28 to TRBJ2-7; D perhaps matches TRBD1 (6 bases). This CDR3 contains 11 residues. V lost 6 bases, J lost 3 bases, and 6 bases lay in between. Looked up from germline, CDR1 is MDHEN and CDR2 is SYDVKM. CDR3 amino acids: CASRQGYEQYF. As DNA, the CDR3 is TGTGCCAGCAGACAGGGCTACGAGCAGTACTTC.

This clonotype was observed a few times. The rearrangement uses TRBV18 and TRBJ2-5, with 9 bases that match TRBD2. Trimming cost V 5 bases and J 5 bases; bases outside gene matches: 3. Germline CDR1 is KGHSH and CDR2 is LQKENI. The CDR3 runs to 13 residues. DNA of the CDR3: TGTGCCAGCTCAAGGACTAGCGAGGAGACCCAGTACTTC. Amino acids: CASSRTSEETQYF.

This clonotype has just a few counts. The chain has TRBV6-5 and TRBJ1-3, with D uncertain. The CDR3 runs to 13 residues. Looked up from germline, CDR1 is MNHEY and CDR2 is SVGAGI. Trimming pared 2 bases from V and 7 bases from J, leaving 9 bases between. The CDR3 DNA reads as TGTGCCAGCAGTTACAGGGCCAGGAACACCATATATTTT. The encoded protein is CASSYRARNTIYF.

This clonotype was recorded only once. V is TRBV7-9 and J is TRBJ2-7; 11 positions match TRBD2. The V and J ends lost 5 bases and 4 bases, in that order; junction bases with no gene match: 7. The CDR3 is 15 amino acids. The germline gives CDR1 SEHNR, CDR2 FQNEAQ (reference sequence). CDR3 residues: CASSPGLAGLYEQYF. For the CDR3, the DNA is TGTGCCAGCAGCCCCGGACTAGCGGGCCTATACGAGCAGTACTTC.

This clonotype has more than one count but fewer than ten. V usage is TRBV24-1 and J usage is TRBJ2-1; 9 bases are a match to TRBD1. V shed 4 bases and J 9 bases; nucleotides not matched to a gene: 9. The CDR3 has 15 residues. Germline V gene lookup returns CDR1 KGHDR and CDR2 SFDVKD. CDR3 sequence: CATSEPGQGGGEQFF. The CDR3 coding sequence is TGTGCCACCAGTGAACCGGGACAGGGAGGCGGTGAGCAGTTCTTC.

In this sample, this clonotype turned up a few times. The chain links TRBV18 to TRBJ2-2; D is uncertain. V shed 3 bases and J shed 6 bases, with 11 bases lying between them. Germline V lookup: CDR1 KGHSH, CDR2 LQKENI. This CDR3 contains 14 residues. CDR3 in amino acids: CASSPDVVAGELFF. CDR3 coding DNA: TGTGCCAGCTCACCGGACGTAGTAGCCGGGGAGCTGTTTTTT.